This record concerns one TCR beta chain sequence. Germline-derived CDR1 and CDR2 are MNHEY and SVGAGI. V was pared by 4 bases and J by 2 bases, with 2 bases of the junction left unmatched. This CDR3 has 15 amino acids. Method: immunoSEQ multiplex PCR; TCRdb's copy keeps in-frame clones and lacks some. The sample carries about 62,000 clones, more than 85% recorded once. This entry is derived from a study of OX40 agonist ivuxolimab in advanced cancers. The wider study: Ivuxolimab, an agonistic anti-OX40 (CD134) antibody, was given to patients.

The V gene is TRBV6-5, the J gene TRBJ2-3; 11 bases are shared with TRBD2. This specimen consisted of CD4+ or CD8+ T cells sorted from blood, obtained in a trial of the OX40 agonist ivuxolimab. This receptor was identified in an adult with an advanced solid tumor such as melanoma, head and neck, liver or kidney cancer. The CDR3 DNA reads TGTGCCAGCAGTTTGGGACTAGCGGACACAGATACGCAGTATTTT. Amino acids: CASSLGLADTDTQYF.